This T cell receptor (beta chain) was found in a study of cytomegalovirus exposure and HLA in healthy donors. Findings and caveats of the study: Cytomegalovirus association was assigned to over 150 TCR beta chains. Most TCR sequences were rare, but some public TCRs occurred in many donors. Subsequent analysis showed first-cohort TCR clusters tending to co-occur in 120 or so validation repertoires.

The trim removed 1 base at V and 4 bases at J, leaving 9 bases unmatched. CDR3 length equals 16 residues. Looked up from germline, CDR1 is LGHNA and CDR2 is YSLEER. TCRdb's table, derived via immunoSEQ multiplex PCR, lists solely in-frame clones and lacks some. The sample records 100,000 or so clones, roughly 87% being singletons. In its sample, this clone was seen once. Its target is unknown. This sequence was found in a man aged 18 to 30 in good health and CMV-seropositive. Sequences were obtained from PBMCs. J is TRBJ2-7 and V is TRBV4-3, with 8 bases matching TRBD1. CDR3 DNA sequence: TGCGCCAGCAGCCAAGGATTAGGACAGGGTGGGTACGAGCAGTACTTC. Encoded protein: CASSQGLGQGGYEQYF.